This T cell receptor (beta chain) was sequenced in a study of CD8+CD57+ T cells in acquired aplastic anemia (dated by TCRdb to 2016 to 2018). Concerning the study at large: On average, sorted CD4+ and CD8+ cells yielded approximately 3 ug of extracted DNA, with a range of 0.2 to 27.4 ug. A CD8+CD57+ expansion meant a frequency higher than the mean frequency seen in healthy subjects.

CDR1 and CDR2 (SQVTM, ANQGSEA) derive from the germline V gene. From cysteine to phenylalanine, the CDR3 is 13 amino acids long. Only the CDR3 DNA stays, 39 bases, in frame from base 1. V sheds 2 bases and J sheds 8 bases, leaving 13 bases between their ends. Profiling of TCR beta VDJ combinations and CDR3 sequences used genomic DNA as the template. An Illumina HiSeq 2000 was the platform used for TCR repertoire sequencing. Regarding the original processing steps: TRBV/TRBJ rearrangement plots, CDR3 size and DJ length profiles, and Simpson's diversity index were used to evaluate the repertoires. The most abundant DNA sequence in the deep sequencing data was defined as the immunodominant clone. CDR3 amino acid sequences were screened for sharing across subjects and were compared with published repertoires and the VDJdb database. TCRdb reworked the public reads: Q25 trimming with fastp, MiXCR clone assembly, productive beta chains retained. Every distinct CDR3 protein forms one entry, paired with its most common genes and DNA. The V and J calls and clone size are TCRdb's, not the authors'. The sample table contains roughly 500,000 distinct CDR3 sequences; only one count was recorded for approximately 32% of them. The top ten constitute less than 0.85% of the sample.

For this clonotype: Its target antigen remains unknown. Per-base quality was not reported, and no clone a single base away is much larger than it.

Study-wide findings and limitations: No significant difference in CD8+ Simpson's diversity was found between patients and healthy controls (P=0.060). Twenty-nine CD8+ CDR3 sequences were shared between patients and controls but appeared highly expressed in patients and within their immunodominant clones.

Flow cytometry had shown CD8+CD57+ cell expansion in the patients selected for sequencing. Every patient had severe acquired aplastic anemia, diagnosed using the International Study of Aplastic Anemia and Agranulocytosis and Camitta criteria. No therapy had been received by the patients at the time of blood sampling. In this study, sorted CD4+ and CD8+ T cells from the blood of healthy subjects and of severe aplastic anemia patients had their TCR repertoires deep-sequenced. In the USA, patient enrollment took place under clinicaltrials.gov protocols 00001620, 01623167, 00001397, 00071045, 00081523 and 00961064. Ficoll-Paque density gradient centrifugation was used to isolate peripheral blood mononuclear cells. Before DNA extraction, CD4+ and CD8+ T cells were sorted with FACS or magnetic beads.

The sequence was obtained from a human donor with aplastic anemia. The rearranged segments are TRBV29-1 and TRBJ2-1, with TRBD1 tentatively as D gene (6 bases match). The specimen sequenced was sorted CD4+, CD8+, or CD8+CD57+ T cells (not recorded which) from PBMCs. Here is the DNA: TGCAGCGTTGAAAAACAGGGTGGGCATGAGCAGTTCTTC. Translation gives CSVEKQGGHEQFF.